This T cell receptor (beta chain) comes out of a study of blood T cell repertoires in COVID-19. Clones were read by immunoSEQ multiplex PCR, and TCRdb kept only the in-frame ones, dropping some. The sample comprises 65,000 to 95,000 clones, 87% of which are singletons, and approximately 8.3% rests with the top ten. The V segment lost 5 bases and the J segment 0 bases; nucleotides outside the gene matches: 4. There are 16 residues in the CDR3. The germline gives CDR1 SGHAT, CDR2 FQNNGV. The genes are TRBV11-2 and TRBJ2-1, with 10 positions matching TRBD2. This TCR was sampled from a man aged 25-45 years with acute or convalescent COVID-19. The sequencing sample was made of peripheral blood. The CDR3 loop is CASSQTSGFSYNEQFF. For the CDR3, the DNA is TGTGCCAGCAGCCAGACTAGCGGGTTCTCCTACAATGAGCAGTTCTTC. The full variable domain, completed using reference TRBV11-2 and TRBJ2-1, is EAGVAQSPRYKIIEKRQSVAFWCNPISGHATLYWYQQILGQGPKLLIQFQNNGVVDDSQLPKDRFSAERLKGVDSTLKIQPAKLEDSAVYLCASSQTSGFSYNEQFFGPGTRLTVL.